This T cell receptor (beta chain) is drawn from a study of graft-versus-host responses after intestinal transplantation. About the study: Recipients obtained multivisceral, liver-intestinal, or isolated intestinal transplants.

Concerning this clone: Antigen: not known.

The CDR3 has 17 residues. V dropped 0 bases and J dropped 1 base, with 14 bases sitting between them. Per the germline V gene, CDR1 is LNHDA and CDR2 is SQIVND (reference sequence). The study's findings and limits: Early after transplant, HvG clones declined as circulating GvH clones peaked.

Generated by immunoSEQ multiplex PCR, the TCRdb table keeps only in-frame clones and is missing some. Here the sample spans 100,000 or so clones, about 92% being singletons. Specimen: unstimulated CD8+ T cells sorted from spleen or lymph node cells, collected before intestinal transplant. The source is a human donor who received an intestinal transplant. The chain joins TRBV19 to TRBJ2-3; D ambiguous. The CDR3 sequence: CASSIEGSSPGTDTQYF. The CDR3 bases are TGTGCCAGTAGTATAGAGGGCAGCTCCCCTGGCACAGATACGCAGTATTTT.